A selection of T cell receptor beta chains follows, all from one sample in a study of beta chain features in type 1 diabetes. Sequencing used immunoSEQ multiplex PCR; TCRdb keeps in-frame clones, though not all of them. The sample lists around 650,000 clones; under 15% were seen once. Sequencing was performed on naive CD4+ T cells from blood. These receptors originate from a man aged 25 to 40 with type 1 diabetes. CDR3s include the opening cysteine and the closing phenylalanine or tryptophan. A D gene is named only where the DNA matches it firmly. Some rows have no size entry. The others give once, few or many, or a class for an expanded clone.

>TRBJ1-2|few|NA|TRBV4-3
CASSQVGGGLGYTF
TGCGCCAGCAGCCAAGTCGGGGGAGGGCTCGGCTACACCTTC
>TRBJ2-3|NA|NA|TRBV30
CAWSKSTPFTDTQYF
TGTGCCTGGAGTAAAAGTACCCCGTTCACAGATACGCAGTATTTT
>TRBJ1-5|NA|NA|TRBV2
CASSERRGGQPQHF
TGTGCCAGCAGTGAAAGGAGGGGTGGGCAGCCCCAGCATTTT
>TRBJ1-6|few|NA|TRBV30
CAWTYSANSPLHF
TGTGCCTGGACGTACAGCGCAAATTCACCCCTCCACTTT
>TRBJ2-1|few|NA|TRBV11-2
CASRAYNEQFF
TGTGCCAGCAGGGCCTACAATGAGCAGTTCTTC
>TRBJ2-4|NA|NA|TRBV2
CASVLAKNIQYF
TGTGCCAGCGTGTTGGCCAAAAACATTCAGTACTTC
>TRBJ1-2|few|NA|TRBV7-8
CASSLTGAYGYTF
TGTGCCAGCAGCTTAACCGGGGCCTATGGCTACACCTTC
>TRBJ2-1|NA|NA|TRBV27
CASSLDSYNEQFF
TGTGCCAGCAGCCTAGACAGTTACAATGAGCAGTTCTTC
>TRBJ2-7|few|NA|TRBV6-5
CASSYLVGRVYEQYF
TGTGCCAGCAGTTACTTGGTGGGCAGGGTCTACGAGCAGTACTTC
>TRBJ1-2|few|TRBD1|TRBV7-2
CASSSTRDRAADGYTF
TGTGCCAGCAGCTCTACTCGGGACAGGGCCGCTGACGGCTACACCTTC
>TRBJ2-5|few|TRBD2|TRBV7-3
CASSFGSGGAQETQYF
TGTGCCAGCAGCTTCGGTAGCGGGGGAGCCCAAGAGACCCAGTACTTC
>TRBJ2-1|few|TRBD1|TRBV9
CATGQGPYEQFF
TGTGCCACCGGACAGGGGCCCTATGAGCAGTTCTTC
>TRBJ1-5|few|NA|TRBV29-1
CSVVGGEGQPQHF
TGCAGCGTTGTAGGCGGGGAGGGTCAGCCCCAGCATTTT
>TRBJ2-1|NA|TRBD1|TRBV11-3
CASSLGTGTYNEQFF
TGTGCCAGCAGCTTAGGGACAGGGACCTACAATGAGCAGTTCTTC